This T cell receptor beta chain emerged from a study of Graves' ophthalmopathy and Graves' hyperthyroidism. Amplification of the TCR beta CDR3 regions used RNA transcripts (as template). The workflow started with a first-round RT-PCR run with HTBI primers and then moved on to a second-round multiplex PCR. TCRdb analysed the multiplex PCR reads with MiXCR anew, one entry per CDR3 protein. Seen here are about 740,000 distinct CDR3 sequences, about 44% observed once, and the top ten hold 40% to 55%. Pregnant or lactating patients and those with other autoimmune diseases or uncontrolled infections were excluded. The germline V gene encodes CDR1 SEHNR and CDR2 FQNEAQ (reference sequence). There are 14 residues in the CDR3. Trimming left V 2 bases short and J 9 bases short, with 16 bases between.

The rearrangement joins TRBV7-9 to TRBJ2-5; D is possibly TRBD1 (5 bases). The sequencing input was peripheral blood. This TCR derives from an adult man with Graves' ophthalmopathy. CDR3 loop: CASSLLGVNKPQYF. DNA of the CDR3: TGTGCCAGCAGCTTATTAGGGGTCAACAAGCCCCAGTACTTC.